The following is a T cell receptor beta chain sequence with its context. The V end was cut by 6 bases, the J end by 6 bases, with 12 bases between. The CDR3 is 13 amino acids. Germline V lookup: CDR1 KGHSH, CDR2 LQKENI. This record belongs to a study of blood T cell repertoires in COVID-19. About the research overall: PBMCs, B-cell-depleted T cells, or T cells provided the cDNA or gDNA that made up the material.

In the authors' methods: Amplification with reference gene primers provided the estimates of nucleated cell counts. The assay was immunoSEQ multiplex PCR, and TCRdb's table has in-frame clones only and misses some. V and J calls and clone size are given by that table; D and trimming were obtained from the DNA. The repertoire holds about 220,000 clones, around 84% seen once, with 5.1% in the top ten. This receptor was identified in a woman aged 55-69 years who had recovered from COVID-19. Material for sequencing was peripheral blood. The chain carries TRBV18 and TRBJ1-5; no clear D. CDR3 DNA: TGTGCCAGCTCCCTGAGAGAGGCTCAGCCCCAGCATTTT. Protein product: CASSLREAQPQHF.